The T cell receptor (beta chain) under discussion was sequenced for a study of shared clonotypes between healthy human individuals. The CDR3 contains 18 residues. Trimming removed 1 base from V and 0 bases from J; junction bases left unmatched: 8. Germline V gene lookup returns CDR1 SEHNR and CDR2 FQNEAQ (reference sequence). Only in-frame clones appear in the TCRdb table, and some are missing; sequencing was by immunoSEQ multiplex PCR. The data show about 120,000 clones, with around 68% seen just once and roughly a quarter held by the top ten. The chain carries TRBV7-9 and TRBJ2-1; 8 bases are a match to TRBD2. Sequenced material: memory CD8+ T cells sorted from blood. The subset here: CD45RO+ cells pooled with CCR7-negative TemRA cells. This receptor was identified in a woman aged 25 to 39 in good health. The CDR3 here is CASSLGLAGPDSYNEQFF. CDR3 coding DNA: TGTGCCAGCAGCTTAGGCCTAGCGGGCCCCGACTCCTACAATGAGCAGTTCTTC.